Shown below are 6 T cell receptor beta chains from a single sample sequenced in a study of blood T cell repertoires in COVID-19. Sequenced by immunoSEQ multiplex PCR; TCRdb stores in-frame clones only, minus some. The table has some 300,000 clones, 85% to 90% seen once. The sample consisted of PBMCs or T cells enriched from blood (not recorded which). The receptors come from a woman between 45 and 60 years old who had been exposed to COVID-19.

This clone was detected a few times. V is TRBV2 and J is TRBJ1-3; D might be TRBD1 (6 bases). The germline V gene has CDR1 SNHLY and CDR2 FYNNEI. This CDR3 is built from 16 residues. The ends were cut back, 5 bases at V and 4 bases at J, with 18 bases in the middle. CDR3 sequence: CASSPSQGLSGNTIYF. The CDR3 nucleotides read TGTGCCAGCAGTCCTTCACAGGGATTGAGCGGAAACACCATATATTTT. The full variable domain, completed using reference TRBV2 and TRBJ1-3, is EPEVTQTPSHQVTQMGQEVILRCVPISNHLYFYWYRQILGQKVEFLVSFYNNEISEKSEIFDDQFSVERPDGSNFTLKIRSTKLEDSAMYFCASSPSQGLSGNTIYFGEGSWLTVV.

The chain links TRBV5-1 to TRBJ2-2; tentative D call: TRBD1 (6 bases). The CDR3 length is 15 residues. V shed 2 bases and J shed 6 bases, with 14 bases lying between them. CDR1 SGHRS and CDR2 YFSETQ come from the germline V gene. In DNA form, the CDR3 reads TGCGCCAGCAGCTTCTCACAGGGTGGTGCCGGGGAGCTGTTTTTT. This codes for CASSFSQGGAGELFF. Variable domain in full (rest from reference TRBV5-1 and TRBJ2-2): KAGVTQTPRYLIKTRGQQVTLSCSPISGHRSVSWYQQTPGQGLQFLFEYFSETQRNKGNFPGRFSGRQFSNSRSEMNVSTLELGDSALYLCASSFSQGGAGELFFGEGSRLTVL.

This clone was counted between two and nine times. The rearrangement joins TRBV11-3 to TRBJ1-6, with TRBD1 as a possible D gene (6 bases). V lost 5 bases and J lost 14, with 16 bases in between. Per the germline V gene, CDR1 is SGHNT and CDR2 is YENEEA. The CDR3 runs 13 residues. The CDR3 spells CASSPGPGATLHF. The CDR3 bases are TGTGCCAGCAGCCCGGGACCAGGGGCGACCCTCCACTTT.

The rearrangement links TRBV11-2 to TRBJ2-5; 10 bases align to TRBD2. The CDR3 runs to 16 residues. The ends lost 1 base at V and 7 bases at J; junction bases unmatched: 9. Germline assignment: CDR1 SGHAT and CDR2 FQNNGV. Written as DNA, the CDR3 is TGTGCCAGCAGCTTAGGAGCGGGGGGGCCCATAGGGACCCAGTACTTC. It specifies CASSLGAGGPIGTQYF.

This clone was observed a few times. The CDR3 spells CASSQSPQEGSQHF. The CDR3 DNA follows: TGCGCCAGCAGCCAATCCCCCCAGGAAGGATCCCAGCATTTT. This sequence joins TRBV4-1 and TRBJ1-5; D not resolved. The V end was cut by 2 bases, the J end by 11 bases, with 16 bases between. The germline V gene has CDR1 MGHRA and CDR2 YSYEKL. The CDR3 consists of 14 residues.

This sequence joins TRBV3-1 (or the pseudogene TRBV3-2) and TRBJ1-2, with D maybe TRBD1 (6 bases). The CDR3 length is 15 residues. Deletions cut 0 bases from V and 8 bases from J, with 16 bases between. Germline V gene data show CDR1 as LGHDT and CDR2 as YNNKEL (reference sequence). The CDR3 loop is CASSQEQWQGKGYTF. DNA for the CDR3: TGTGCCAGCAGCCAAGAACAGTGGCAGGGGAAAGGCTACACCTTC.